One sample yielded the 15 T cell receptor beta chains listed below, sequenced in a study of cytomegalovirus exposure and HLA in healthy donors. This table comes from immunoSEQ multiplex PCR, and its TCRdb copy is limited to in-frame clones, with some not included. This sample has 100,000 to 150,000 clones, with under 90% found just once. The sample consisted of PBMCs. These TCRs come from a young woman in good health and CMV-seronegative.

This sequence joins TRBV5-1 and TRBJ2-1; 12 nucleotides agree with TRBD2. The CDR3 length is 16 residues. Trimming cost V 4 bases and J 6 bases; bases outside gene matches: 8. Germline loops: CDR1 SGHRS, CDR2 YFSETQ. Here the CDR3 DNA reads TGCGCCAGCAGCCAGACACTAGCGGGAGGACTCAATGAGCAGTTCTTC. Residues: CASSQTLAGGLNEQFF.

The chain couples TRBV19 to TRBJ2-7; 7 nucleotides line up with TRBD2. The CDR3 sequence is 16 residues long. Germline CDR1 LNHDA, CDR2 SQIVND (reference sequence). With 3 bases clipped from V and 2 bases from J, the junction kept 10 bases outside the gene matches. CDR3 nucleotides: TGTGCCAGTAGTATCTTTACCGGGAGGAGCCCCTACGAGCAGTACTTC. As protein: CASSIFTGRSPYEQYF.

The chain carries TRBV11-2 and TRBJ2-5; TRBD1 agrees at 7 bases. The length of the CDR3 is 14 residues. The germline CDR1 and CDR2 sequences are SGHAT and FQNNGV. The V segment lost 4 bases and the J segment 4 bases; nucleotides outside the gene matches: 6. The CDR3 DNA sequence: TGTGCCAGCAGCTCTTACAGGGGTCGAGAGACCCAGTACTTC. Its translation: CASSSYRGRETQYF.

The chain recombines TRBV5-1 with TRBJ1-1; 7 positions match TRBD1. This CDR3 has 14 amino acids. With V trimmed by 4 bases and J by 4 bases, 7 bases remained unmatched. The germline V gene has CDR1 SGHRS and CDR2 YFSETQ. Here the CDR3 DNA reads TGCGCCAGCAGCGTACAGGGGTCGGGCACTGAAGCTTTCTTT. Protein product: CASSVQGSGTEAFF.

The CDR3 protein is CASSFRTGGNTEAFF. The CDR3 nucleotides are TGCGCCAGCAGCTTTAGAACAGGGGGCAACACTGAAGCTTTCTTT. The rearrangement links TRBV5-1 to TRBJ1-1; TRBD1 matches at 9 bases. Looked up from germline, CDR1 is SGHRS and CDR2 is YFSETQ. The CDR3 loop spans 15 amino acids. Trimming at V came to 2 bases and at J to 2 bases, leaving 4 bases not matched to a gene.

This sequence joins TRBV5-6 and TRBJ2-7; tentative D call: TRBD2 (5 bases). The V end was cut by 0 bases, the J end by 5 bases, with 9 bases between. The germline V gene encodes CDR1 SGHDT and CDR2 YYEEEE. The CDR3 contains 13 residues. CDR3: CASSLASPHEQYF. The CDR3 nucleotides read TGTGCCAGCAGCTTGGCTAGCCCCCACGAGCAGTACTTC.

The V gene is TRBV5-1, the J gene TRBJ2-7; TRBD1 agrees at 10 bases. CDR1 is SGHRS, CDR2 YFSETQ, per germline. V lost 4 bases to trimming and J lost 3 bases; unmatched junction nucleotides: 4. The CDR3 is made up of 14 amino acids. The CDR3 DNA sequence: TGCGCCAGCAGCCTGGGACAGGGGTTCTACGAGCAGTACTTC. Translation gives CASSLGQGFYEQYF.

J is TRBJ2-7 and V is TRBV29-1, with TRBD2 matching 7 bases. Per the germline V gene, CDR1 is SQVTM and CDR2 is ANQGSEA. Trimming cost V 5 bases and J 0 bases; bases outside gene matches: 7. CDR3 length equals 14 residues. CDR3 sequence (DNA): TGCAGCGTTCTGGGGGGGGAGGACTCCTACGAGCAGTACTTC. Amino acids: CSVLGGEDSYEQYF.

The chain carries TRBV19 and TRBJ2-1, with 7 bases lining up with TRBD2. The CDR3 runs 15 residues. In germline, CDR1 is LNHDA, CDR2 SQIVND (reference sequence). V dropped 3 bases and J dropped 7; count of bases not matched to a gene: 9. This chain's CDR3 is CASSIGAGVKNEQFF. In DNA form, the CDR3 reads TGTGCCAGTAGTATCGGGGCGGGAGTGAAAAATGAGCAGTTCTTC.

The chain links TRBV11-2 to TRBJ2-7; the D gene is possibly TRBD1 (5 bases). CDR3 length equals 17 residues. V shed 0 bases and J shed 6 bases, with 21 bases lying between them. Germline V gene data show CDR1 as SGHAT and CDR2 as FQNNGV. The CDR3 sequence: CASSLDRVQDGRGEQYF. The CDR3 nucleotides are TGTGCCAGCAGCTTAGATAGGGTACAGGACGGCCGAGGCGAGCAGTACTTC. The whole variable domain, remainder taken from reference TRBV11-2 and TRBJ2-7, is EAGVAQSPRYKIIEKRQSVAFWCNPISGHATLYWYQQILGQGPKLLIQFQNNGVVDDSQLPKDRFSAERLKGVDSTLKIQPAKLEDSAVYLCASSLDRVQDGRGEQYFGPGTRLTVT.

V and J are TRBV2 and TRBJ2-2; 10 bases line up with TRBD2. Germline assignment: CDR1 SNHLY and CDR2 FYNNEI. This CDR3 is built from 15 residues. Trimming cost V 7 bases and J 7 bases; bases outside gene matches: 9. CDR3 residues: CASTLGLAAGGELFF. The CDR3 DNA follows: TGTGCCAGCACTCTAGGACTAGCGGCTGGCGGGGAGCTGTTTTTT.

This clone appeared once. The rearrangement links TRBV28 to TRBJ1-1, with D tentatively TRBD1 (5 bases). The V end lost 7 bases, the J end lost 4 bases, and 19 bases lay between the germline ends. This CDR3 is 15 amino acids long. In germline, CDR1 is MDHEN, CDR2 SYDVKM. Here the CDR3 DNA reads TGTGCCAGCACCACCGGGGGGGGGACGGGCACTGAAGCTTTCTTT. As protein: CASTTGGGTGTEAFF. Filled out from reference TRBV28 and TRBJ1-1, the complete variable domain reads DVKVTQSSRYLVKRTGEKVFLECVQDMDHENMFWYRQDPGLGLRLIYFSYDVKMKEKGDIPEGYSVSREKKERFSLILESASTNQTSMYLCASTTGGGTGTEAFFGQGTRLTVV.

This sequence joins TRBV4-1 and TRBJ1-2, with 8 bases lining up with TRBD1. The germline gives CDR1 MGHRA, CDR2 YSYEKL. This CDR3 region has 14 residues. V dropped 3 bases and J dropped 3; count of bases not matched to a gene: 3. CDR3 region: CASSHQQGDYGYTF. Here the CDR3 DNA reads TGCGCCAGCAGCCATCAACAGGGGGACTATGGCTACACCTTC.

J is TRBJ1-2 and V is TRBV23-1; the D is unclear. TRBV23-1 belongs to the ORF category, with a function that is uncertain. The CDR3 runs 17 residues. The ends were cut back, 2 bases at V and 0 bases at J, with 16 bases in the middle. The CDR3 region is CASSQPGSVLPNYGYTF. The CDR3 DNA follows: TGCGCCAGCAGTCAACCGGGGTCAGTGCTCCCTAACTATGGCTACACCTTC.

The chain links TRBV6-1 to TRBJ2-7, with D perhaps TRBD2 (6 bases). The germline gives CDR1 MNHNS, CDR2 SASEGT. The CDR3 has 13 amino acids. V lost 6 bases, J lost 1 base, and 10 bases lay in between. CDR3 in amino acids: CASRPGGSYEQYF. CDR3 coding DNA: TGTGCCAGCAGGCCCGGGGGTTCCTACGAGCAGTACTTC.